Listed below are T cell receptor beta chains from one sample, sequenced in a study of T cell changes during pregnancy in multiple sclerosis. Assay used: immunoSEQ multiplex PCR; TCRdb lists only in-frame clones, some missing. The sample carries about 73,000 clones, just over 90% recorded once. This specimen was peripheral blood, taken in the second trimester of pregnancy. The source of these receptors is a female donor in good health, enrolled as a control in a pregnancy study. The CDR3 runs from the conserved cysteine through the conserved F or W. The D gene is left open where the match is weak. For some rows the clone size is stated as once, few or many, or as a class when expanded; others skip it.

clone_size,d_call,j_call,v_call,cdr3_aa,cdr3_nt
.,.,TRBJ1-2,TRBV7-2,CASSLKTGTYGYTF,TGTGCCAGCAGCCTTAAGACAGGAACATATGGCTACACCTTC
.,TRBD2,TRBJ2-2,TRBV12-5,CASGWGGATGELFF,TGTGCTAGTGGTTGGGGGGGTGCCACCGGGGAGCTGTTTTTT
.,.,TRBJ2-3,TRBV7-7,CASSLGQGRTDTQYF,TGTGCTAGCAGCTTAGGGCAGGGGCGCACAGATACGCAGTATTTT
once,TRBD2,TRBJ2-1,TRBV7-7,CASSSGLAGGFEEQFF,TGTGCTAGCAGTTCCGGACTAGCGGGGGGTTTCGAAGAGCAGTTCTTC
.,TRBD2,TRBJ2-1,TRBV23-1,CASSQSLAGRGEQFF,TGCGCCAGCAGTCAATCGCTAGCGGGGCGGGGGGAGCAGTTCTTC
once,TRBD2,TRBJ2-5,TRBV9,CASSAVAGGPETQYF,TGTGCCAGCAGCGCCGTAGCGGGGGGGCCGGAGACCCAGTACTTC
.,.,TRBJ1-4,TRBV18,CASSSTRANEKLFF,TGTGCCAGCTCATCGACACGAGCTAATGAAAAACTGTTTTTT
.,.,TRBJ1-6,TRBV11-2,CASSFGQGGSPLHF,TGTGCCAGCAGCTTTGGGCAGGGAGGGTCACCCCTCCACTTT
.,.,TRBJ2-1,TRBV9,CASSVVGSSYNEQFF,TGTGCCAGCAGCGTAGTAGGGAGCTCCTACAATGAGCAGTTCTTC
.,TRBD1,TRBJ2-2,TRBV27,CASSHGTGGYTGELFF,TGTGCCAGCAGTCACGGGACAGGGGGCTACACCGGGGAGCTGTTTTTT
.,TRBD1,TRBJ1-4,TRBV6-6,CASSYPGTGNEKLFF,TGTGCCAGCAGTTACCCCGGGACAGGGAATGAAAAACTGTTTTTT
.,.,TRBJ2-4,TRBV29-1,CSVAPGAKNIQYF,TGCAGCGTTGCACCAGGGGCCAAAAACATTCAGTACTTC
.,.,TRBJ1-1,TRBV11-1,CASSLESRWTAMNTEAFF,TGTGCCAGCAGCTTAGAGTCCCGATGGACAGCAATGAACACTGAAGCTTTCTTT
.,.,TRBJ1-1,TRBV7-3,CASSPTGGTEAFF,TGTGCCAGCAGCCCGACGGGGGGCACTGAAGCTTTCTTT